Sequencing of this T cell receptor beta chain was carried out in a study of shared clonotypes between healthy human individuals. As to this clone: Its specificity is not known.

Study results and caveats: When naive CD4 clonotypes were compared across four donors, approximately 4.9% were shared.

Measured with immunoSEQ multiplex PCR; TCRdb has only the in-frame clones, and not every one. This sample has millions of clones, with 85% to 95% found just once. The CDR3 has 19 residues. Trimming cost V 1 base and J 3 bases; bases outside gene matches: 12. CDR1 and CDR2 (germline): SGHNT, YYREEE (reference sequence). The clonotype comes from a man younger than 30 in good health. Sequencing was carried out using naive CD4+ T cells sorted from blood. Subset defined: CD45RA+ positively selected. The chain uses TRBV5-4 and TRBJ2-4, with 11 bases matching TRBD2. CDR3 residues: CASSLSLAGGPADKNIQYF. CDR3 DNA: TGTGCCAGCAGCTTGTCTTTAGCGGGAGGGCCAGCAGACAAAAACATTCAGTACTTC. The variable domain in full, completed from reference TRBV5-4 and TRBJ2-4, reads ETGVTQSPTHLIKTRGQQVTLRCSSQSGHNTVSWYQQALGQGPQFIFQYYREEENGRGNFPPRFSGLQFPNYSSELNVNALELDDSALYLCASSLSLAGGPADKNIQYFGAGTRLSVL.